The 15 T cell receptor beta chains in this list originate from one sample, sequenced in a study of T cell repertoires in cytomegalovirus infection (dated by TCRdb to about 2019). No cognate antigen is known for these TCRs. The listed sequencing device is Illumina HiSeq 1500. TCRdb reprocessed the public reads (quality trimming at Q25 with fastp, clone calling with MiXCR) and kept in-frame beta chains. Each CDR3 protein gets just one entry, which takes the most common genes and DNA from the rows behind it. Recorded for this sample are 450,000 to 550,000 distinct CDR3 sequences; roughly 43% of them occurred a single time. About 45% of the sample is in the top ten clones. The sample's treatment or condition, from its label and the paper: in vitro stimulation with specific CMV peptide epitopes to enrich CMV-specific T cells. The sequenced sample was cultured PBMCs, obtained from culture after CMV antigen stimulation. The source is a human donor in good health (CMV status not recorded). Some clones in this sample may be carry-over from other donors' samples.

This clonotype was counted only a few times. This rearrangement joins TRBV19 to TRBJ1-4; D is unclear. The CDR3 contains 11 residues. Germline-derived CDR1 and CDR2 are LNHDA and SQIVND (reference sequence). V was trimmed by 8 bases and J by 2 bases, leaving 3 bases between them. The CDR3 loop reads CASFTNEKLFF. The CDR3 region has the DNA TGTGCCAGTTTTACTAATGAAAAACTGTTTTTT.

This chain joins TRBV10-3 and TRBJ2-6; D call uncertain. The CDR3 runs 13 residues. Germline V CDR1 and CDR2: ENHRY, SYGVKD. V gave up 7 bases and J gave up 0 bases, with 4 bases separating them. The CDR3 region is CAIKSSGANVLTF. CDR3 bases: TGTGCCATCAAGTCCTCTGGGGCCAACGTCCTGACTTTC.

This clonotype came up a few times. The chain couples TRBV15 to TRBJ2-7, with D possibly matching TRBD1 (6 bases). The CDR3 sequence is 13 residues long. The V gene lost 5 bases and the J gene lost 5 bases, with 13 bases spanning the gap. CDR1 and CDR2 (germline): LNHNV, YYDKDF (reference sequence). The CDR3 region is CATSDRISNEQYF. DNA of the CDR3: TGTGCCACCAGCGACAGGATTTCGAACGAGCAGTACTTC.

The J gene is TRBJ2-4, the V gene TRBV6-2 or TRBV6-3; D possibly corresponds to TRBD1 (7 bases). V was clipped by 6 bases and J by 7 bases, with 25 bases between them. Germline assignment: CDR1 MNHEY and CDR2 SVGEGT. The CDR3 loop spans 17 amino acids. The CDR3: CASSPLPGRGEWNIQYF. DNA for the CDR3: TGTGCCAGCAGCCCCCTCCCGGGCAGGGGGGAATGGAACATTCAGTACTTC.

The CDR3 here is CSANHRLAGTYNEQFF. The CDR3 nucleotides read TGCAGTGCAAACCACCGATTAGCGGGAACGTACAATGAGCAGTTCTTC. V is TRBV20-1 and J is TRBJ2-1; 8 bases map to TRBD2. The CDR3 extends over 16 amino acids. Looked up from germline, CDR1 is DFQATT and CDR2 is SNEGSKA (reference sequence). Trimming cost V 6 bases and J 4 bases; bases outside gene matches: 14.

This clonotype was seen a few times. This chain joins TRBV7-2 and TRBJ2-3; D perhaps matches TRBD1 (6 bases). V shed 3 bases and J shed 6 bases, with 10 bases lying between them. Germline V lookup: CDR1 SGHTA, CDR2 FQGNSA. This CDR3 is built from 13 residues. The CDR3: CASSLSRGDTQYF. Written as DNA, the CDR3 is TGTGCCAGCAGCTTGAGCAGGGGTGATACGCAGTATTTT.

This clonotype was found a few times. This rearrangement joins TRBV7-2 to TRBJ1-3, with D maybe TRBD1 (5 bases). Trimming cost V 6 bases and J 6 bases, with 21 bases left between them. The CDR3 runs to 16 residues. Germline-derived CDR1 and CDR2 are SGHTA and FQGNSA. CDR3 coding DNA: TGTGCCAGCAGACCTATCGGTGGCAGGGCGGCAAACACCATATATTTT. The encoded protein is CASRPIGGRAANTIYF.

This clonotype was picked up a small number of times. The chain carries TRBV7-2 and TRBJ2-7; 9 bases map to TRBD1. The CDR3 length is 14 residues. From germline, CDR1 is SGHTA and CDR2 FQGNSA. The junction had 4 bases not matched to a gene; V was cut back by 4 bases and J by 3 bases. This CDR3 is CASSSGTGFYEQYF. The CDR3 region has the DNA TGTGCCAGCAGCTCCGGGACAGGGTTCTACGAGCAGTACTTC.

The chain is built from TRBV11-1 and TRBJ1-1, with 9 bases fitting TRBD1. The CDR3 runs 14 residues. Germline CDR1 and CDR2: SGHAT and FQDESV (reference sequence). J was trimmed by 3 bases and V by 7 bases; bases with no gene match: 6. The CDR3 bases are TGTGCCAGCAAAACAGGGGGCCGGGACACTGAAGCTTTCTTT. Protein product: CASKTGGRDTEAFF.

This clonotype turned up a few times. The chain carries TRBV7-2 and TRBJ2-1; 9 bases match TRBD2. This CDR3 comprises 15 residues. Germline values: CDR1 SGHTA, CDR2 FQGNSA. V gave up 4 bases and J gave up 9 bases; unmatched junction bases: 10. Here the CDR3 reads CASSSQGLAVVEQFF. DNA of the CDR3: TGTGCCAGCAGCTCCCAGGGACTAGCTGTGGTTGAGCAGTTCTTC.

The chain links TRBV11-2 to TRBJ2-7; 11 bases align to TRBD2. This CDR3 spans 14 amino acids. Germline values: CDR1 SGHAT, CDR2 FQNNGV. After removal of 7 bases from V and 5 bases from J, the junction contained 7 bases not matched to a gene. The CDR3 is CASKRGTSGDEQYF. The CDR3 DNA reads as TGTGCCAGCAAAAGGGGGACTAGCGGCGACGAGCAGTACTTC. Full variable domain (remainder filled in from reference TRBV11-2 and TRBJ2-7): EAGVAQSPRYKIIEKRQSVAFWCNPISGHATLYWYQQILGQGPKLLIQFQNNGVVDDSQLPKDRFSAERLKGVDSTLKIQPAKLEDSAVYLCASKRGTSGDEQYFGPGTRLTVT.

This clonotype was seen a few times. DNA of the CDR3: TGTGCCAGTAATGAGGGACGGTCGAACTATGGCTACACCTTC. Translating it yields CASNEGRSNYGYTF. The V and J genes are TRBV19 and TRBJ1-2; D may be TRBD1 (5 bases). The CDR3 has 14 residues. Trimming stripped 7 bases from V and 2 bases from J, with 14 bases between. The germline gives CDR1 LNHDA, CDR2 SQIVND (reference sequence).

This rearrangement joins TRBV7-4 to TRBJ2-7; TRBD2 agrees at 7 bases. Per the germline V gene, CDR1 is SGHVT and CDR2 is SQSDAQ. V gave up 5 bases and J gave up 2 bases; unmatched junction bases: 6. The CDR3 runs to 14 residues. This CDR3 is CASSHRDYAYEQYF. CDR3 nucleotide sequence: TGTGCCAGCAGCCACCGGGACTATGCCTACGAGCAGTACTTC.

This chain connects TRBV6-2 or TRBV6-3 to TRBJ2-7, with 12 bases aligning to TRBD2. CDR1 MNHEY and CDR2 SVGEGT come from the germline V gene. The CDR3 runs to 15 residues. Germline trimming cut 3 bases from V and 2 bases from J; bases unmatched to any gene: 2. The CDR3 loop reads CASSYGTSGPYEQYF. CDR3 DNA sequence: TGTGCCAGCAGTTATGGGACTAGCGGGCCCTACGAGCAGTACTTC.

V gene TRBV18 combines with J gene TRBJ2-6, with D tentatively TRBD1 (7 bases). The CDR3 is made up of 16 amino acids. CDR1 KGHSH and CDR2 LQKENI come from the germline V gene. Trimming removed 2 bases at V and 2 bases at J, with 10 bases between. CDR3 in amino acids: CASSPGGGTGANVLTF. CDR3 nucleotides: TGTGCCAGCTCACCAGGAGGGGGCACTGGGGCCAACGTCCTGACTTTC.